The 9 T cell receptor beta chains below all came from one sample that was sequenced in a study of identical twins. MiXCR was run by TCRdb on the 5' RACE reads, yielding one entry per CDR3 protein. Of some 500,000 distinct CDR3 sequences listed, 7.5% to 10% are singletons. This sample was shared with a second study, whose subject was yellow fever vaccine responses in identical twins.

Sequencing input: PBMCs. The receptor source for this set is a woman younger than 30 in good health.

This clonotype was observed a handful of times. CDR3 protein: CATSRGGTNTGELFF. The CDR3 DNA reads as TGTGCCACCAGCAGAGGGGGGACGAACACCGGGGAGCTGTTTTTT. This chain joins TRBV15 and TRBJ2-2; D might be TRBD1 or TRBD2, each matching 5 bases. Germline CDR1 LNHNV, CDR2 YYDKDF (reference sequence). The CDR3 is 15 residues long. Deletions cut 1 base from V and 0 bases from J, with 6 bases between.

V gene TRBV6-4 combines with J gene TRBJ1-6, with D tentatively TRBD1 (5 bases). This CDR3 is built from 14 residues. CDR1 and CDR2 (germline): MRHNA, SNTAGT. With 3 bases removed from V and 8 bases from J, the gap between germline ends came to 11 bases. The CDR3 nucleotides are TGTGCCAGCAGTGATATCTGGGGGGATTCACCCCTCCACTTT. Translated: CASSDIWGDSPLHF.

The chain is built from TRBV4-3 and TRBJ2-1; 8 nucleotides line up with TRBD2. J was trimmed by 16 bases and V by 1 base; bases with no gene match: 12. This CDR3 has 14 amino acids. Germline V gene lookup returns CDR1 LGHNA and CDR2 YSLEER. The DNA of the CDR3 is TGCGCCAGCAGCCAAGTGTATCGCGAGACTAGCGTATTCTTC. It specifies CASSQVYRETSVFF.

The chain has TRBV20-1 and TRBJ2-7; D is uncertain. This CDR3 spans 16 amino acids. CDR1 and CDR2 from the germline V gene are DFQATT and SNEGSKA (reference sequence). Trimming removed 2 bases from V and 0 bases from J, with 17 bases in between. CDR3 coding DNA: TGCAGTGCTAGAAACCCTAGGGCCGCTAGCTCCTACGAGCAGTACTTC. This codes for CSARNPRAASSYEQYF.

The chain links TRBV14 to TRBJ2-7; TRBD2 is a possible D gene (6 bases). Germline V gene sequence: CDR1 SGHDN, CDR2 FVKESK. CDR3 length: 15 residues. The V end lost 2 bases, the J end lost 2 bases, and 13 bases lay between the germline ends. This chain's CDR3 is CASSQFAGKTYEQYF. In DNA, the CDR3 is TGTGCCAGCAGCCAATTTGCGGGAAAAACCTACGAGCAGTACTTC.

This clonotype was seen repeatedly, ten times or more. This sequence joins TRBV7-9 and TRBJ2-2; no clear D. From germline, CDR1 is SEHNR and CDR2 FQNEAQ (reference sequence). This CDR3 has 15 amino acids. V gave up 1 base and J gave up 2 bases, with 8 bases separating them. CDR3 sequence (DNA): TGTGCCAGCAGCTTAGTCCAGACAAACACCGGGGAGCTGTTTTTT. Translating gives CASSLVQTNTGELFF.

This clonotype was detected many times. V and J are TRBV3-1 and TRBJ2-5; 7 bases match TRBD2. V lost 4 bases, J lost 1 base, and 6 bases stayed unmatched. Germline CDR1 is LGHDT and CDR2 is YNNKEL (reference sequence). The CDR3 is made up of 15 amino acids. The CDR3 sequence: CASSPVAGFQETQYF. CDR3 nucleotide sequence: TGTGCCAGCAGCCCCGTAGCGGGCTTCCAAGAGACCCAGTACTTC.

The rearrangement joins TRBV29-1 to TRBJ2-5; no clear D. CDR3 size: 13 residues. The germline V gene has CDR1 SQVTM and CDR2 ANQGSEA. Trimming removed 3 bases at V and 0 bases at J, with 8 bases between. The CDR3 region has the DNA TGCAGCGTTGAGCTTGCAAACCAAGAGACCCAGTACTTC. Its translation is CSVELANQETQYF.

About this clonotype: A much larger clone differs from this one at a single base, so this may be a read error. This chain links TRBV20-1 with TRBJ2-3; D ambiguous. CDR1 DFQATT and CDR2 SNEGSKA come from the germline V gene (reference sequence). The CDR3 extends over 13 amino acids. V gave up 1 base and J gave up 3 bases, with 8 bases separating them. The CDR3 reads CSARAHKTDTQYF. As DNA, the CDR3 is TGCAGTGCTAGAGCGCATAAAACAGATACGCAGTATTTT.